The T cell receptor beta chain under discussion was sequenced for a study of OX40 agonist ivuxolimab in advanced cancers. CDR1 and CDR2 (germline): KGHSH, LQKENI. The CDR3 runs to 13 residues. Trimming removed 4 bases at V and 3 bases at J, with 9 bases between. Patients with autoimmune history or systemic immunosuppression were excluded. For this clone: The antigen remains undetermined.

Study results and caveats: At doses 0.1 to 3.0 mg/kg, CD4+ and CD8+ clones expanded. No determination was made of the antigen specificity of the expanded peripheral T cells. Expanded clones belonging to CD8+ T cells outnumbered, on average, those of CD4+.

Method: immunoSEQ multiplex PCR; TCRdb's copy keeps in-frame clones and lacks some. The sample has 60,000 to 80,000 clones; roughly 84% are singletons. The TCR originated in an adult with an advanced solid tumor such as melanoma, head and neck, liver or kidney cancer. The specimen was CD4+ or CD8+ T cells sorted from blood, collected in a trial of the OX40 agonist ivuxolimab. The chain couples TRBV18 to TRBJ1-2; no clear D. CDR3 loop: CASSLNGDYGYTF. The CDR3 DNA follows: TGTGCCAGCTCACTTAACGGGGACTATGGCTACACCTTC.